A selection of T cell receptor beta chains follows, all from one sample in a study of OX40 agonist ivuxolimab in advanced cancers. Sequenced by immunoSEQ multiplex PCR; TCRdb stores in-frame clones only, minus some. The table shows about 70,000 clones, with 86% occurring only once. The sample here was CD4+ or CD8+ T cells sorted from blood, taken in a trial of the OX40 agonist ivuxolimab. Receptors were obtained from an adult with an advanced solid tumor such as melanoma, head and neck, liver or kidney cancer. The CDR3 runs from the conserved cysteine through the conserved F or W. D genes are given only for firm matches. A row's size may be missing; if present it is once, few, many or a size class.

j_call | v_call | d_call | clone_size | cdr3_nt | cdr3_aa
TRBJ2-3 | TRBV2 | - | - | TGTGCCAGCGAAGTGGTTCGTAGCACAGATACGCAGTATTTT | CASEVVRSTDTQYF
TRBJ1-3 | TRBV5-4 | - | - | TGTGCCAGCAGCTTGTGGGCAGGGTCCGGAAACACCATATATTTT | CASSLWAGSGNTIYF
TRBJ2-2 | TRBV6-5 | - | - | TGTGCCAGCAGTTACTCAGGGGTTGTCACCGGGGAGCTGTTTTTT | CASSYSGVVTGELFF
TRBJ2-1 | TRBV11-2 | - | medium-sized | TGTGCCAGCAGGACCGATAACTACAATGAGCAGTTCTTC | CASRTDNYNEQFF
TRBJ2-7 | TRBV7-9 | TRBD1 | - | TGTGCCAGCAGCCCCAGACAGGGGGCCAACGAGCAGTACTTC | CASSPRQGANEQYF
TRBJ1-1 | TRBV5-1 | TRBD1 | few | TGCGCCAGCAGCTGGGGACAGAGCCCCGCCATGAACACTGAAGCTTTCTTT | CASSWGQSPAMNTEAFF
TRBJ1-3 | TRBV28 | - | - | TGTGCCAGCAGTTTAGGGACTCTCACCATATATTTT | CASSLGTLTIYF
TRBJ1-6 | TRBV7-2 | - | once | TGTGCCAGCAGCTTAGCCTTAGATTCACCCCTCCACTTT | CASSLALDSPLHF
TRBJ1-4 | TRBV30 | - | - | TGTGCCTGTTTCCAGGGTTTTAATGAAAAACTGTTTTTT | CACFQGFNEKLFF
TRBJ1-1 | TRBV7-6 | - | once | TGTGCCAGCAGCTTACAAGAGAACACTGAAGCTTTCTTT | CASSLQENTEAFF
TRBJ2-2 | TRBV7-3 | - | - | TGTGCCAGCAGCCCCCAGACAAGGGGCGGCGGGGAGCTGTTTTTT | CASSPQTRGGGELFF
TRBJ1-2 | TRBV19 | - | - | TGTGCCAGTATAGAATTGGACGATGGCTACACCTTC | CASIELDDGYTF
TRBJ2-5 | TRBV6-1 | TRBD2 | - | TGTGCCAGCAGTGTACTAGCGGCGGAAGAGACCCAGTACTTC | CASSVLAAEETQYF
TRBJ1-5 | TRBV10-3 | TRBD1 | - | TGTGCCATCAGTGGGGGACAGGGCAATCAGCCCCAGCATTTT | CAISGGQGNQPQHF
TRBJ2-2 | TRBV6-6 | TRBD1 | - | TGTGCCAGCAGTTCGACAGGGTTGGCCGGGGAGCTGTTTTTT | CASSSTGLAGELFF
TRBJ2-7 | TRBV5-4 | - | - | TGTGCCAGCAGGTGGCGGGGGCTCAGCTCCTACGAGCAGTACTTC | CASRWRGLSSYEQYF
TRBJ1-1 | TRBV6-6 | - | - | TGTGCCAGCAGCACAGGGTCTTTGAACACTGAAGCTTTCTTT | CASSTGSLNTEAFF
TRBJ2-1 | TRBV29-1 | - | - | TGCAGCGCAATGACTCAAGAGCAGTTCTTC | CSAMTQEQFF
TRBJ1-2 | TRBV6-5 | - | - | TGTGCCAGCAGTTACGGCCCTAAAATTCCTCTCTATGGCTACACCTTC | CASSYGPKIPLYGYTF
TRBJ2-5 | TRBV20-1 | - | - | TGCAGTGCTAGTCTGCAGACCCAGTACTTC | CSASLQTQYF
TRBJ2-2 | TRBV7-7 | TRBD1 | - | TGTGCCAGCAGCTCGGGGACAGGCGGGAATGCCGGGGAGCTGTTTTTT | CASSSGTGGNAGELFF
TRBJ2-7 | TRBV19 | - | few | TGTGCCAGTAGTCGACAGGACTCCTACGAGCAGTACTTC | CASSRQDSYEQYF
TRBJ1-5 | TRBV7-9 | TRBD1 | - | TGTGCCAGCGGGACAGGGGCTTTTCAGCCCCAGCATTTT | CASGTGAFQPQHF
TRBJ2-7 | TRBV15 | TRBD2 | medium-sized | TGTGCCACTAGCGGGGTAGGCTACGAGCAGTACTTC | CATSGVGYEQYF
TRBJ2-5 | TRBV6-1 | - | - | TGTGCCAGCAGTGAAATCAGGGGGACTCACGGGAACCAGTACTTC | CASSEIRGTHGNQYF
TRBJ1-2 | TRBV28 | TRBD1 | - | TGTGCCAGCAGCCTTGACAGGGGCTATGGCTACACCTTC | CASSLDRGYGYTF
TRBJ2-1 | TRBV7-2 | TRBD1 | - | TGTGCCAGCAGCTTACGAGGCCGGGACAGGGATCTGTTCTTC | CASSLRGRDRDLFF
TRBJ2-5 | TRBV10-3 | - | - | TGTGCCACCACAGGGGGGGCCCAAGAGACCCAGTACTTC | CATTGGAQETQYF
TRBJ1-3 | TRBV28 | - | - | TGTGCCAGCAGACTAGGAAACACCATATATTTT | CASRLGNTIYF
TRBJ2-5 | TRBV6-5 | - | once | TGTGCCAGCACCATGCCAGGGTCGCGCGAGACCCAGTACTTC | CASTMPGSRETQYF
TRBJ1-6 | TRBV6-5 | - | once | TGTGCCAGCAGTTATTCATACAGGGCACCCCTCCACTTT | CASSYSYRAPLHF
TRBJ2-7 | TRBV6-5 | - | few | TGTGCCAGCAGTTACCTCTACGAGCAGTACTTC | CASSYLYEQYF
TRBJ2-5 | TRBV11-2 | - | - | TGTGCCAGCAGCGGGGAGACCCAGTACTTC | CASSGETQYF
TRBJ2-7 | TRBV11-1 | - | few | TGTGCCAGCAGCTTAGGGCAGATCTCCTACGAGCAGTACTTC | CASSLGQISYEQYF
TRBJ1-3 | TRBV7-2 | - | few | TGTGCCAGCAGCCTCTTTTTCTCTGGAAACACCATATATTTT | CASSLFFSGNTIYF
TRBJ1-2 | TRBV19 | TRBD1 | few | TGTGCCAGTACCCCTTGGACAGGGAGGACGGATGGCTACACCTTC | CASTPWTGRTDGYTF
TRBJ1-1 | TRBV19 | - | - | TGTGCCAGTAGTAAGGTCGAAAACACTGAAGCTTTCTTT | CASSKVENTEAFF
TRBJ1-5 | TRBV7-2 | - | - | TGTGCCAGCAGCTTAGCGCAAGGGTCCCAGCCCCAGCATTTT | CASSLAQGSQPQHF
TRBJ1-4 | TRBV7-2 | - | - | TGTGCCAGCAGCCCCAGGGTTGGGGAAGAAAAACTGTTTTTT | CASSPRVGEEKLFF
TRBJ2-7 | TRBV6-5 | - | few | TGTGCCAGCCTTTCGGCGAGCTCCTACGAGCAGTACTTC | CASLSASSYEQYF
TRBJ1-3 | TRBV4-2 | - | - | TGTGCCAGCAGCCAAGATCCTAATTCCGCCGGGCTCCTCAACACCATATATTTT | CASSQDPNSAGLLNTIYF
TRBJ2-1 | TRBV7-9 | - | - | TGTGCCAGCAGCCCTGATGGGCTAGCCTACAATGAGCAGTTCTTC | CASSPDGLAYNEQFF